Following are 27 T cell receptor beta chains from one sample sequenced in a study of blood T cell repertoires in COVID-19. The assay was immunoSEQ multiplex PCR, and TCRdb's table has in-frame clones only and misses some. The sample has about 270,000 clones; just under 90% are singletons. The sequencing sample was made of PBMCs or T cells enriched from blood (not recorded which). The receptors were gathered from a young woman with acute COVID-19.

This clone was recorded once. The gene calls are TRBV27 and TRBJ1-2; 9 bases are a match to TRBD1. With 0 bases clipped from V and 5 bases from J, the junction kept 7 bases outside the gene matches. CDR1 and CDR2 (germline): MNHEY, SMNVEV (reference sequence). CDR3 length equals 16 residues. CDR3 in DNA: TGTGCCAGCAGTTTATCCAGACCGGGACAGGGATATGGCTACACCTTC. This codes for CASSLSRPGQGYGYTF.

The chain carries TRBV4-1 and TRBJ1-5, with 7 bases lining up with TRBD1. The CDR3 is 15 residues long. V was pared by 8 bases and J by 7 bases, with 14 bases of the junction left unmatched. Looked up from germline, CDR1 is MGHRA and CDR2 is YSYEKL. Here the CDR3 reads CASAHPGGLGQPQHF. In DNA form, the CDR3 reads TGCGCCAGCGCCCATCCAGGGGGTCTAGGACAGCCCCAGCATTTT.

V gene TRBV5-4 combines with J gene TRBJ1-2; 9 nucleotides agree with TRBD1. CDR1 is SGHNT, CDR2 YYREEE, per germline (reference sequence). J was trimmed by 0 bases and V by 2 bases; bases with no gene match: 5. The CDR3 has 16 amino acids. CDR3 in amino acids: CASSFPGQGSNYGYTF. CDR3 bases: TGTGCCAGCAGCTTTCCCGGACAGGGGTCTAACTATGGCTACACCTTC.

The V call is TRBV27, the J call TRBJ1-2; 8 positions match TRBD1. V shed 5 bases and J 5 bases; nucleotides not matched to a gene: 7. CDR1 is MNHEY, CDR2 SMNVEV, per germline (reference sequence). The CDR3 runs 14 residues. The CDR3 DNA reads TGTGCCAGCAGTCTAGGACAGGGTAGATATGGCTACACCTTC. Translation gives CASSLGQGRYGYTF.

The chain uses TRBV18 and TRBJ2-7, with D perhaps matching TRBD2 (5 bases). V was trimmed by 4 bases and J by 7 bases, leaving 14 bases between them. The CDR3 covers 13 residues. Germline CDR1 is KGHSH and CDR2 is LQKENI. The CDR3: CASSRVLPGEQYF. The CDR3 bases are TGTGCCAGCTCACGTGTGCTCCCGGGAGAGCAGTACTTC.

This sequence joins TRBV9 and TRBJ2-7; 12 bases align to TRBD1. Germline loops: CDR1 SGDLS, CDR2 YYNGEE. Trimming took 6 bases from V and 6 from J; bases not matched to a gene: 10. CDR3 length equals 15 residues. CDR3 loop: CASNTDGTGGLEQYF. Here the CDR3 DNA reads TGTGCCAGCAACACGGACGGGACAGGGGGCCTCGAGCAGTACTTC.

The chain is built from TRBV5-6 and TRBJ2-3, with a tentative D call TRBD2 (5 bases). The CDR3 runs to 13 residues. The germline V gene has CDR1 SGHDT and CDR2 YYEEEE. Trimming cost V 4 bases and J 6 bases, with 12 bases left between them. Here the CDR3 DNA reads TGTGCCAGCAGCCCCGCGGAGGTGGATACGCAGTATTTT. It yields the protein CASSPAEVDTQYF.

The chain couples TRBV30 to TRBJ2-7, with 8 bases lining up with TRBD2. Trimming at V came to 3 bases and at J to 7 bases, leaving 14 bases not matched to a gene. Germline V gives CDR1 GTSNPN, CDR2 SVGIG (reference sequence). The CDR3 runs 15 residues. CDR3 protein: CAWSGPSGLVWEQYF. The DNA of the CDR3 is TGTGCCTGGAGCGGCCCCTCGGGACTAGTGTGGGAGCAGTACTTC. The complete variable domain, with remaining parts taken from reference TRBV30 and TRBJ2-7, reads SQTIHQWPATLVQPVGSPLSLECTVEGTSNPNLYWYRQAAGRGLQLLFYSVGIGQISSEVPQNLSASRPQDRQFILSSKKLLLSDSGFYLCAWSGPSGLVWEQYFGPGTRLTVT.

V and J are TRBV20-1 and TRBJ2-1, with D hard to call. With 0 bases removed from V and 9 bases from J, the gap between germline ends came to 6 bases. CDR1 and CDR2 from the germline V gene are DFQATT and SNEGSKA (reference sequence). There are 11 residues in the CDR3. The CDR3 nucleotides are TGCAGTGCTAGAGATCACAGTGAGCAGTTCTTC. This codes for CSARDHSEQFF.

This clone has only one observation. The chain combines TRBV7-6 with TRBJ2-1; D is ambiguous. The germline CDR1 and CDR2 sequences are SGHVS and FNYEAQ. This CDR3 is built from 13 residues. Trimming cost V 3 bases and J 6 bases, with 9 bases left between them. CDR3 residues: CASSFTNSNEQFF. The CDR3 DNA reads TGTGCCAGCAGCTTCACTAATTCCAATGAGCAGTTCTTC.

This chain links TRBV19 with TRBJ2-2; perhaps TRBD1 as D (6 bases). The germline V gene encodes CDR1 LNHDA and CDR2 SQIVND (reference sequence). The CDR3 is 14 amino acids. V lost 4 bases to trimming and J lost 1 base, with 7 bases between them. This CDR3 reads CASSTTGNTGELFF. The CDR3 DNA is TGTGCCAGTAGTACGACAGGGAACACCGGGGAGCTGTTTTTT. The full variable domain, rest sourced from reference TRBV19 and TRBJ2-2, is DGGITQSPKYLFRKEGQNVTLSCEQNLNHDAMYWYRQDPGQGLRLIYYSQIVNDFQKGDIAEGYSVSREKKESFPLTVTSAQKNPTAFYLCASSTTGNTGELFFGEGSRLTVL.

The chain recombines TRBV4-2 with TRBJ2-1; 7 bases match TRBD2. Trimming took 1 base from V and 12 from J; bases not matched to a gene: 9. The CDR3 loop spans 14 amino acids. From germline, CDR1 is LGHNA and CDR2 YNFKEQ. In DNA, the CDR3 is TGTGCCAGCAGCCAAGGTTTAGGGGAGCGGGGGCAGTTCTTC. Protein: CASSQGLGERGQFF.

This chain links TRBV6-5 with TRBJ2-1; no reliable D call. CDR3 length: 12 amino acids. Trimming cost V 6 bases and J 10 bases, with 13 bases left between them. The V gene's germline CDR1 is MNHEY and CDR2 SVGAGI. The CDR3 DNA follows: TGTGCCAGCAGGAACCCCCGACACGAGCAGTTCTTC. Translation: CASRNPRHEQFF.

This chain joins TRBV6-2 or TRBV6-3 and TRBJ2-7, with D unresolved. Germline V gene lookup returns CDR1 MNHEY and CDR2 SVGEGT. The germline V and J ends were trimmed by 0 bases and 1 base, with 7 bases remaining between them. The CDR3 runs to 14 residues. CDR3 amino acids: CASSYSRGSYEQYF. As DNA, the CDR3 is TGTGCCAGCAGTTACTCCAGAGGATCCTACGAGCAGTACTTC.

V gene TRBV4-1 combines with J gene TRBJ2-5; TRBD1 might be the D (5 bases). CDR3 size: 15 residues. Germline CDR1 is MGHRA and CDR2 is YSYEKL. Between the trimmed V and J ends, which lost 2 bases and 2 bases, there was a span of 12 bases. This CDR3 reads CASSQLRTLQETQYF. In nucleotides, the CDR3 is TGCGCCAGCAGCCAACTGCGGACACTACAAGAGACCCAGTACTTC.

This clone was seen a single time. This chain links TRBV3-1 (or the pseudogene TRBV3-2) with TRBJ1-2; 8 nucleotides agree with TRBD1. CDR1 LGHDT and CDR2 YNNKEL come from the germline V gene (reference sequence). The CDR3 consists of 13 residues. V was clipped by 4 bases and J by 8 bases; unmatched bases: 6. The CDR3 region is CASSPDRDRGYTF. The CDR3 DNA follows: TGTGCCAGCAGCCCGGACAGGGATCGCGGCTACACCTTC.

This chain joins TRBV7-8 and TRBJ2-1; D is possibly TRBD2 (5 bases). V lost 5 bases and J 6 bases, leaving 8 bases between the germline ends. Per germline, CDR1 SGHVS and CDR2 FQNEAQ. The CDR3 is 12 residues long. The CDR3 region has the DNA TGTGCCAGCAGCGCAAGCGGCAATGAGCAGTTCTTC. Translation gives CASSASGNEQFF.

The chain recombines TRBV6-2 or TRBV6-3 with TRBJ1-2, with 9 bases lining up with TRBD1. Germline-derived CDR1 and CDR2 are MNHEY and SVGEGT. The CDR3 extends over 15 amino acids. V was clipped by 5 bases and J by 2 bases; unmatched bases: 6. The CDR3 loop reads CASSMTGGTNYGYTF. For the CDR3, the DNA is TGTGCCAGCAGTATGACAGGGGGAACAAACTATGGCTACACCTTC.

The rearrangement uses TRBV7-6 and TRBJ1-3, with D hard to call. Between the trimmed V and J ends, which lost 2 bases and 4 bases, there was a span of 18 bases. The CDR3 covers 17 residues. The germline V gene encodes CDR1 SGHVS and CDR2 FNYEAQ. CDR3 residues: CASSLSPEGKSGNTIYF. The CDR3 nucleotides read TGTGCCAGCAGCTTATCGCCGGAGGGCAAGTCCGGAAACACCATATATTTT.

This chain links TRBV29-1 with TRBJ2-3; 8 nucleotides line up with TRBD2. V dropped 4 bases and J dropped 2; count of bases not matched to a gene: 8. The CDR3 loop spans 15 amino acids. The germline gives CDR1 SQVTM, CDR2 ANQGSEA. CDR3 protein: CSVGSSGGNTDTQYF. The CDR3 DNA reads TGCAGCGTTGGTTCCAGCGGGGGCAACACAGATACGCAGTATTTT.

The rearrangement uses TRBV19 and TRBJ2-3, with 9 bases matching TRBD2. The germline gives CDR1 LNHDA, CDR2 SQIVND (reference sequence). V lost 1 base and J lost 7; bases outside the gene matches: 12. There are 17 residues in the CDR3. Written as DNA, the CDR3 is TGTGCCAGTAGTATAGCCGACCGCGGGAGGGCCCGGAATACGCAGTATTTT. Translated: CASSIADRGRARNTQYF.

The chain recombines TRBV7-9 with TRBJ1-2, with 8 positions matching TRBD1. V shed 5 bases, J shed 7 bases, and the junction held 9 bases outside the gene matches. CDR3 length: 14 amino acids. Germline-derived CDR1 and CDR2 are SEHNR and FQNEAQ (reference sequence). CDR3 sequence: CASSPGQDVSGYTF. Written as DNA, the CDR3 is TGTGCCAGCAGCCCGGGACAGGATGTAAGTGGCTACACCTTC.

A few counts support this clone. The rearrangement uses TRBV27 and TRBJ2-1; 9 bases are shared with TRBD1. Germline-derived CDR1 and CDR2 are MNHEY and SMNVEV (reference sequence). V shed 6 bases and J 3 bases; nucleotides not matched to a gene: 6. This CDR3 region has 15 residues. The CDR3 here is CASSLDRGGYNEQFF. CDR3 in DNA: TGTGCCAGCAGCCTGGACAGGGGAGGCTACAATGAGCAGTTCTTC.

The chain has TRBV29-1 and TRBJ1-3; tentative D call: TRBD1 (6 bases). The V end lost 6 bases, the J end lost 3 bases, and 18 bases lay between the germline ends. The CDR3 runs to 15 residues. Germline V gene lookup returns CDR1 SQVTM and CDR2 ANQGSEA. The CDR3 DNA reads TGCAGCGTGCGGGCTTCCGGGACACGTGGAAACACCATATATTTT. Its protein product is CSVRASGTRGNTIYF.

The chain links TRBV7-9 to TRBJ2-7; D possibly corresponds to TRBD1 (5 bases). Germline CDR1 is SEHNR and CDR2 is FQNEAQ (reference sequence). The CDR3 covers 13 residues. With 5 bases removed from V and 7 bases from J, the gap between germline ends came to 15 bases. CDR3 sequence (DNA): TGTGCCAGCAGCGACTCAGGGATTCAAGAGCAGTACTTC. Translation gives CASSDSGIQEQYF.

The J gene is TRBJ1-3, the V gene TRBV15; no definite D call. The V gene lost 2 bases and the J gene lost 3 bases, with 5 bases spanning the gap. Germline CDR1 and CDR2: LNHNV and YYDKDF (reference sequence). CDR3 size: 13 residues. The CDR3 DNA follows: TGTGCCACCAGCAGAACTCTTGGAAACACCATATATTTT. The encoded protein is CATSRTLGNTIYF.

A single count supports this clone. The J gene is TRBJ1-2, the V gene TRBV12-3 or TRBV12-4; 8 bases agree with TRBD1. The CDR3 extends over 13 amino acids. The V gene end was trimmed by 5 bases and the J gene end by 8 bases; junction bases not matched to a gene: 7. CDR3 in amino acids: CASSARTGIGYTF. The CDR3 DNA reads TGTGCCAGCAGTGCTAGGACAGGGATAGGCTACACCTTC.